This T cell receptor beta chain was found in a study of cytomegalovirus exposure and HLA in healthy donors. The wider study: Among around 170 million T cells, an earlier analysis found roughly 120 million unique TCR beta sequences.

V dropped 0 bases and J dropped 0 bases, with 8 bases sitting between them. Looked up from germline, CDR1 is SGDLS and CDR2 is YYNGEE. CDR3 length: 15 amino acids. The study ran its PCR with 60 Vbeta and 13 Jbeta primers. Using immunoSEQ multiplex PCR, the repertoire was profiled, and TCRdb retains in-frame clones only, with some absent. The sample has roughly 190,000 clones, roughly four fifths seen once. What was sequenced was PBMCs. The clonotype originates from a man aged 18 to 30 in good health and CMV-seronegative. The chain links TRBV9 to TRBJ2-3; perhaps TRBD1 as D (6 bases). The CDR3 sequence is CASSVGGLSTDTQYF. DNA for the CDR3: TGTGCCAGCAGCGTAGGGGGGCTGAGCACAGATACGCAGTATTTT.